The sequence of this T cell receptor (beta chain) was determined in a study of blood T cell repertoires in COVID-19. The CDR3 is 18 residues long. Germline CDR1 and CDR2: LNHDA and SQIVND (reference sequence). V shed 3 bases, J shed 4 bases, and the junction held 13 bases outside the gene matches. As originally analysed: Estimation of nucleated cell counts relied on the amplification of reference gene primers. Here immunoSEQ multiplex PCR was the method, and the copy in TCRdb shows in-frame clones only, minus some. V and J calls plus clone size are reproduced from that table; the DNA served to infer D and trimming. The repertoire includes 150,000 to 250,000 clones, 87% of them detected once, and around 2.1% sits in the top ten. Either two negative PCRs, clearance, or symptom resolution qualified Cohort 3 donors as recovered.

The chain couples TRBV19 to TRBJ2-3; 10 nucleotides agree with TRBD2. Sequenced material: PBMCs or T cells enriched from blood (not recorded which). The sequence derives from a woman in her thirties who had recovered from COVID-19. The CDR3 sequence is CASSIASGSGRAPDTQYF. CDR3 nucleotides: TGTGCCAGTAGTATTGCTAGCGGGAGCGGTAGGGCCCCAGATACGCAGTATTTT.